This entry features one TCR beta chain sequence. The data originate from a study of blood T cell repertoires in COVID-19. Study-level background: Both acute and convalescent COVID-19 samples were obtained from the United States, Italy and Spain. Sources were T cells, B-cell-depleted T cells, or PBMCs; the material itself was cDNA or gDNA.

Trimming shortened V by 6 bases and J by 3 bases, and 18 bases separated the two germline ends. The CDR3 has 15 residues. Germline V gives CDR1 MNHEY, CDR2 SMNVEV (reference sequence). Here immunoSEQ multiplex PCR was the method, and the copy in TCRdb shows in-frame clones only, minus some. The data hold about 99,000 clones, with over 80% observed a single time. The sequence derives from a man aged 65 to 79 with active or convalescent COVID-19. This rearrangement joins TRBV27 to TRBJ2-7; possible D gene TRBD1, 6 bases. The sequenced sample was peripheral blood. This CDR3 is CASRGAGTSYYEQYF. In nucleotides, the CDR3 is TGTGCCAGCAGAGGCGCCGGGACATCCTACTACGAGCAGTACTTC.